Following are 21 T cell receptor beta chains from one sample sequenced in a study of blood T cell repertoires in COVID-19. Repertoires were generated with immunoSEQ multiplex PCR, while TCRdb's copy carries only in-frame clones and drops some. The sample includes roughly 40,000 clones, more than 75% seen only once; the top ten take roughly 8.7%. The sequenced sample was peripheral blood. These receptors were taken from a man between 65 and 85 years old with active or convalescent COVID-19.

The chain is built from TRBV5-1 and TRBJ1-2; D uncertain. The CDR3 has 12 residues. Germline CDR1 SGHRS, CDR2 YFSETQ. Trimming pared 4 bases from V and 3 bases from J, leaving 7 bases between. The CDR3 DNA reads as TGCGCCAGCAGCCCGGACTACTATGGCTACACCTTC. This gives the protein CASSPDYYGYTF.

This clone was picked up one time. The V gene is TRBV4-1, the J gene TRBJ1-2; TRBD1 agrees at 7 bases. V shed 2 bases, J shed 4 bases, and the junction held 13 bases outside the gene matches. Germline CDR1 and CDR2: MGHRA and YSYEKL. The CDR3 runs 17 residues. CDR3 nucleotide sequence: TGCGCCAGCAGCCAACGCCGGGACCCGGGACAGACCTATGGCTACACCTTC. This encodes CASSQRRDPGQTYGYTF.

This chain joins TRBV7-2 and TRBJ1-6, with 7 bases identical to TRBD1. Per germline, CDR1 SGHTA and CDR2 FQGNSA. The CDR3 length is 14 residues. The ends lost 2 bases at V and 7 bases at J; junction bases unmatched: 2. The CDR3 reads CASSLYRGNSPLHF. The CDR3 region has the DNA TGTGCCAGCAGCTTATACAGGGGAAATTCACCCCTCCACTTT. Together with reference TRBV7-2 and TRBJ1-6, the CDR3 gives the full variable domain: GAGVSQSPSNKVTEKGKDVELRCDPISGHTALYWYRQSLGQGLEFLIYFQGNSAPDKSGLPSDRFSAERTGGSVSTLTIQRTQQEDSAVYLCASSLYRGNSPLHFGNGTRLTVT.

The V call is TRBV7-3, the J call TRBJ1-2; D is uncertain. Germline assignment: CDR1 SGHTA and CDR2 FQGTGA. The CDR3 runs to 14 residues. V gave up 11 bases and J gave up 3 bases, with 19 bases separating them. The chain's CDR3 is CASAPGADHYGYTF. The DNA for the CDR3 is TGTGCCTCCGCTCCAGGTGCCGATCACTATGGCTACACCTTC.

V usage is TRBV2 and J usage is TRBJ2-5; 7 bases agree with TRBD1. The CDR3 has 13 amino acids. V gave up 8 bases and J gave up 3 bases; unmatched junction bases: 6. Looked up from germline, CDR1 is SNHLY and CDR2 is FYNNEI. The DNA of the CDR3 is TGTGCCAGCTCCCTCGACAGGGAAGAGACCCAGTACTTC. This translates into CASSLDREETQYF. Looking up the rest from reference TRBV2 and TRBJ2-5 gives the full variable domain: EPEVTQTPSHQVTQMGQEVILRCVPISNHLYFYWYRQILGQKVEFLVSFYNNEISEKSEIFDDQFSVERPDGSNFTLKIRSTKLEDSAMYFCASSLDREETQYFGPGTRLLVL.

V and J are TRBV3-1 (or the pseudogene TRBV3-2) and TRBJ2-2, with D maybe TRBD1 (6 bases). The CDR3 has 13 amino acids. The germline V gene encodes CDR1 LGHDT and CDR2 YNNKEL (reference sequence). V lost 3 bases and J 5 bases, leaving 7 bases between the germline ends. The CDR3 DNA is TGTGCCAGCAGCCATAGGGGGACCGGGGAGCTGTTTTTT. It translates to CASSHRGTGELFF.

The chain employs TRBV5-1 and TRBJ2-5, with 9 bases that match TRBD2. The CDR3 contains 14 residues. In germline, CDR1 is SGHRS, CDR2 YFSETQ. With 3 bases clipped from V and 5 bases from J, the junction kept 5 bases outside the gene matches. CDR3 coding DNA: TGCGCCAGCAGCTCGCGGGGGGGCCAGGAGACCCAGTACTTC. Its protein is CASSSRGGQETQYF.

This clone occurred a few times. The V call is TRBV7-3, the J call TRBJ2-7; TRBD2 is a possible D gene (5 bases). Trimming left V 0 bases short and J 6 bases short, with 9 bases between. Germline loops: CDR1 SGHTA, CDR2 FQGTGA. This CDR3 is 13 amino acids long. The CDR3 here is CASSLTLLGEQYF. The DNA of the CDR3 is TGTGCCAGCAGCTTAACGCTACTAGGCGAGCAGTACTTC.

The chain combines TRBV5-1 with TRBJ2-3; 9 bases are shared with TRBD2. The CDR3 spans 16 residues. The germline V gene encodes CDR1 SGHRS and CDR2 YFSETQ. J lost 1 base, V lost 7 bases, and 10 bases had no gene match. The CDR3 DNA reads TGCGCCAGCTCGTTGCGGGGGGGGCGAGGCACAGATACGCAGTATTTT. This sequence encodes CASSLRGGRGTDTQYF.

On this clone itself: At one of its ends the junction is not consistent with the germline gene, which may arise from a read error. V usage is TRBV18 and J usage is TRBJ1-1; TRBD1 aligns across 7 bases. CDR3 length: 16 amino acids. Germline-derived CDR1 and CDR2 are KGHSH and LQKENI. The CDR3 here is CASSPPSRQGNTEAFF. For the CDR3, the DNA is TGTGCCAGCTCTCCACCTTCCCGACAGGGGAACACTGAAGCTTTCTTT.

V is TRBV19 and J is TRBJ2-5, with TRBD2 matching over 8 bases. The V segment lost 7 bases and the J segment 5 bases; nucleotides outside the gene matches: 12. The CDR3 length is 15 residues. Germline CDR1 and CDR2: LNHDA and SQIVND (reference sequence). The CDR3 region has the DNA TGTGCCAGTACCGACGAACGGGGGGGCCGGGAGACCCAGTACTTC. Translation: CASTDERGGRETQYF.

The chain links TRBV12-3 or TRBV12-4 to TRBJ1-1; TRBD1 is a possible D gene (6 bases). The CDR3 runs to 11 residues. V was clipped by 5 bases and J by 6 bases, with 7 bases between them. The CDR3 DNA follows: TGTGCCAGCAGTGAGGGGGCTGAAGCTTTCTTT. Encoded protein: CASSEGAEAFF.

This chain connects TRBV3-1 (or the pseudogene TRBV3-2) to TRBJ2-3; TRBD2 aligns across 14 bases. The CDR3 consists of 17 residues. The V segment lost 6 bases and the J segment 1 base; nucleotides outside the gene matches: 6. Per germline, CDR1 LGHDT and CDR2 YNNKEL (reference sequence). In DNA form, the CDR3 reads TGTGCCAGCAGGGGGACTAGCGGGGGTAAAGGCACAGATACGCAGTATTTT. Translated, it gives CASRGTSGGKGTDTQYF.

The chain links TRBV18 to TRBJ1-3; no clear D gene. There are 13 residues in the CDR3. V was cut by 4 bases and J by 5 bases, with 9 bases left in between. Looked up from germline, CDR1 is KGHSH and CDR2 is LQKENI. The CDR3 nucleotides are TGTGCCAGCTCACAGCTGAGTCGAAACACCATATATTTT. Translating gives CASSQLSRNTIYF.

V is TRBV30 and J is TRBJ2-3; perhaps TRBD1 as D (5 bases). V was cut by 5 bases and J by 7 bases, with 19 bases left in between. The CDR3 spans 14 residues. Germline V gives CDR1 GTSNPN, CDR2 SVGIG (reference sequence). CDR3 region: CAWAPEGVRNTQYF. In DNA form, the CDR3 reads TGTGCCTGGGCCCCGGAAGGGGTGAGAAATACGCAGTATTTT.

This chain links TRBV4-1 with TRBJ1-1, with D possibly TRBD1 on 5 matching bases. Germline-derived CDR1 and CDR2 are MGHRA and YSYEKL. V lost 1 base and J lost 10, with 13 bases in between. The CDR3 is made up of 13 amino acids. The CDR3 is CASSQARGGVAFF. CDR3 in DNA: TGCGCCAGCAGCCAAGCTAGGGGCGGGGTAGCTTTCTTT.

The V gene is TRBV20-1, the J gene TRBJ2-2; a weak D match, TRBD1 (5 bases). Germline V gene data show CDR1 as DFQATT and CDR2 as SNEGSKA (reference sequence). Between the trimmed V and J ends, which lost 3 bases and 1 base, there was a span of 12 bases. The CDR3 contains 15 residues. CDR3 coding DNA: TGCAGTGCTAGTAAAGGGGTCGGGAACACCGGGGAGCTGTTTTTT. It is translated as CSASKGVGNTGELFF.

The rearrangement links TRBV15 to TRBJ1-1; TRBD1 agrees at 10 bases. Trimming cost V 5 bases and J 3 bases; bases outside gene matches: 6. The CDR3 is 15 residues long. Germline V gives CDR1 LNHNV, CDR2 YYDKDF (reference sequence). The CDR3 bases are TGTGCCACCAGCGCGGGACAGGGGTCGGACACTGAAGCTTTCTTT. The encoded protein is CATSAGQGSDTEAFF.

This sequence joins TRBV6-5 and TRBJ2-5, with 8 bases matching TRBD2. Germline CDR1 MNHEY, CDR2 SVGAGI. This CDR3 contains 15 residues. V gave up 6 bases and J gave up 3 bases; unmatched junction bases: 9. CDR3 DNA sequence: TGTGCCAGCAGCCGCGGGGGGCAGGGGAAAGAGACCCAGTACTTC. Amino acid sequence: CASSRGGQGKETQYF.

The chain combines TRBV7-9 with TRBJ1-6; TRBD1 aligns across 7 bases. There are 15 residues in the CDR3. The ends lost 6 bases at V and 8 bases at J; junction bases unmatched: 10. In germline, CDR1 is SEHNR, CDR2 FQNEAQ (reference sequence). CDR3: CASSLQQGSDSPLHF. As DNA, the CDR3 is TGTGCCAGCAGTTTACAACAGGGGAGCGATTCACCCCTCCACTTT.

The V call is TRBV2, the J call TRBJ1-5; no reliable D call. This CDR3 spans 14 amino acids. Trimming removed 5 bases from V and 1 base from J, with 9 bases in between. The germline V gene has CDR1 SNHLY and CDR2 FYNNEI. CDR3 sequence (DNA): TGTGCCAGCAGTAGGGAGTTGAGCAATCAGCCCCAGCATTTT. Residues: CASSRELSNQPQHF. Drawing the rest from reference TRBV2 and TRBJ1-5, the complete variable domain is EPEVTQTPSHQVTQMGQEVILRCVPISNHLYFYWYRQILGQKVEFLVSFYNNEISEKSEIFDDQFSVERPDGSNFTLKIRSTKLEDSAMYFCASSRELSNQPQHFGDGTRLSIL.